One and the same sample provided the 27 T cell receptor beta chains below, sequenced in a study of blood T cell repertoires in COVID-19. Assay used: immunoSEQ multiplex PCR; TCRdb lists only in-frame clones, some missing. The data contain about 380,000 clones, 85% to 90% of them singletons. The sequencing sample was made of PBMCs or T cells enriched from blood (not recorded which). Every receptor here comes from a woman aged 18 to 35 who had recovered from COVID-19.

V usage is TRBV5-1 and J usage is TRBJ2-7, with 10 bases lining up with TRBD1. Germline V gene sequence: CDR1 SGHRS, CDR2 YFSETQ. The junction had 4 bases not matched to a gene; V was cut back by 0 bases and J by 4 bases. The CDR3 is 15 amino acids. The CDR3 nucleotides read TGCGCCAGCAGCTTGGTAGGACAGGGGGAGTACGAGCAGTACTTC. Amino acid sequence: CASSLVGQGEYEQYF.

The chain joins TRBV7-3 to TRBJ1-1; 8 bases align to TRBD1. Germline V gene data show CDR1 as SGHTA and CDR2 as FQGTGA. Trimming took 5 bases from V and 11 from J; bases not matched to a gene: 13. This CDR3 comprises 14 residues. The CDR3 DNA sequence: TGTGCCAGCAGCCTCACCGACAGGGGAACGATCGCTTTCTTT. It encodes CASSLTDRGTIAFF.

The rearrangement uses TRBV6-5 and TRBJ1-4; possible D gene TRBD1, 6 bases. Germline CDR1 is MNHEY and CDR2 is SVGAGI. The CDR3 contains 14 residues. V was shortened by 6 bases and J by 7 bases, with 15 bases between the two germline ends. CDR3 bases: TGTGCCAGCAGCGCAGGGTGGGGGCTTGAAAAACTGTTTTTT. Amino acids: CASSAGWGLEKLFF.

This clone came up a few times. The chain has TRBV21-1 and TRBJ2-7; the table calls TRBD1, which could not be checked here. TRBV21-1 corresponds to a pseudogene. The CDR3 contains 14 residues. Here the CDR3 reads CASPTGDQGYEQYF. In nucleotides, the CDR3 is TGTGCCAGCCCTACAGGGGACCAGGGGTACGAGCAGTACTTC.

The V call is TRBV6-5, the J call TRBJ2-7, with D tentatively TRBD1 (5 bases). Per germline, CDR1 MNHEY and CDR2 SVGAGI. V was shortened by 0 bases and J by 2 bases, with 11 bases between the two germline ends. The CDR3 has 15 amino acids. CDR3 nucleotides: TGTGCCAGCAGTTACTCCGCAGGGTCCCCCTACGAGCAGTACTTC. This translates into CASSYSAGSPYEQYF.

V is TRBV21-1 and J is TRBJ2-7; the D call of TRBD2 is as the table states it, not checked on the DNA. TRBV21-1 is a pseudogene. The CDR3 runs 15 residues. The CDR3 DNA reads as TGTGCCAGCAGCAAGCGACTAGCGGGGGGCTACGAGCAGTACTTC. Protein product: CASSKRLAGGYEQYF.

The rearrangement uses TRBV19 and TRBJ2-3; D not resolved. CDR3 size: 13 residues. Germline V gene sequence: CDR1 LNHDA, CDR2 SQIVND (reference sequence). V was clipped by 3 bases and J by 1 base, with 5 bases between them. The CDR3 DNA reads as TGTGCCAGTAGTATCGTAGGCACAGATACGCAGTATTTT. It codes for CASSIVGTDTQYF.

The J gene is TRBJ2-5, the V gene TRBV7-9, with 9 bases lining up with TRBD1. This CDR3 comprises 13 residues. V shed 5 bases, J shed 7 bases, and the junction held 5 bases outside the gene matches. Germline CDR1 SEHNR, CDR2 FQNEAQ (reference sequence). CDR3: CASSQSDRGTQYF. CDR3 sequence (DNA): TGTGCCAGCAGCCAGTCGGACAGGGGGACCCAGTACTTC.

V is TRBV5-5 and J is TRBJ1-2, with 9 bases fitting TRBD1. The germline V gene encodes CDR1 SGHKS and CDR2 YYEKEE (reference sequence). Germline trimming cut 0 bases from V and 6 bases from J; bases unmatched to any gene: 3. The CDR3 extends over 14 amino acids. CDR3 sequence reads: CASSLEGQGHGYTF. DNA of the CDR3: TGTGCCAGCAGCTTGGAGGGACAGGGTCATGGCTACACCTTC.

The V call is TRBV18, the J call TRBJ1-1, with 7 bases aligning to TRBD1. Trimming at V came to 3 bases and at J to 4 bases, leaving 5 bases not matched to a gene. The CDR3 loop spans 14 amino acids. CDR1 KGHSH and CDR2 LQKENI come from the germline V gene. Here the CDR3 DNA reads TGTGCCAGCTCACCGGTCGCAGGGGGCACTGAAGCTTTCTTT. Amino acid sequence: CASSPVAGGTEAFF. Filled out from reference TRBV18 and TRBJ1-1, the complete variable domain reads NAGVMQNPRHLVRRRGQEARLRCSPMKGHSHVYWYRQLPEEGLKFMVYLQKENIIDESGMPKERFSAEFPKEGPSILRIQQVVRGDSAAYFCASSPVAGGTEAFFGQGTRLTVV.

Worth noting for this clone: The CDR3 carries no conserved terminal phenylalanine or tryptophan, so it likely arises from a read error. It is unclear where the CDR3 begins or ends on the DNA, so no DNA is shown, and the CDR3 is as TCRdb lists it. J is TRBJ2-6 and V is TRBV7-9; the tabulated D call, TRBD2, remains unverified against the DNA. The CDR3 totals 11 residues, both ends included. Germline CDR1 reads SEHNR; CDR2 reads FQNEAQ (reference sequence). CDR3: CASSFSLAVQT.

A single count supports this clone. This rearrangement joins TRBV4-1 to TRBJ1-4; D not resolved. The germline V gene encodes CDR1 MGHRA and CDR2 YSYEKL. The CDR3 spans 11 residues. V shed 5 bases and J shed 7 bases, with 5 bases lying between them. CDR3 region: CASSFSEKLFF. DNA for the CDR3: TGCGCCAGCAGCTTCTCTGAAAAACTGTTTTTT.

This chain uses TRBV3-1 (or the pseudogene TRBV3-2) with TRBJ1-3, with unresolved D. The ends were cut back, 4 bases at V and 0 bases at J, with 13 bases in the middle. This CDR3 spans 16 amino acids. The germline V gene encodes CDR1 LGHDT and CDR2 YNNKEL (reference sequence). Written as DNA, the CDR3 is TGTGCCAGCAGCCTCTTGGAGGGCGGCTCTGGAAACACCATATATTTT. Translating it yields CASSLLEGGSGNTIYF.

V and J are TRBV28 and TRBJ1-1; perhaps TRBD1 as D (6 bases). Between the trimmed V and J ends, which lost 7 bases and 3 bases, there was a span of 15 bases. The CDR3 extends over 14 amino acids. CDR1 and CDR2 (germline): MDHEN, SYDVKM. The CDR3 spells CASKKGGWDTEAFF. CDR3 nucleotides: TGTGCCAGCAAAAAGGGGGGGTGGGACACTGAAGCTTTCTTT.

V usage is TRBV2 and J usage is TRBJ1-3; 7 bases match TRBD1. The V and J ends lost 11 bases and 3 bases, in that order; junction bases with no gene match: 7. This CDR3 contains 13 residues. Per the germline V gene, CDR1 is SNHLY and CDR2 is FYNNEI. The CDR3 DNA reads TGTGCCGGAAATAGGGACAGTGGAAACACCATATATTTT. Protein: CAGNRDSGNTIYF.

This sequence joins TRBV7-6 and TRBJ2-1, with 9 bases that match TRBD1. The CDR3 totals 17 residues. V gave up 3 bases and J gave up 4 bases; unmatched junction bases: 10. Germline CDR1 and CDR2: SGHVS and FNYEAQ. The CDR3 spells CASSLLTLGTGYNEQFF. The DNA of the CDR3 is TGTGCCAGCAGCTTGCTTACCCTGGGGACAGGGTACAATGAGCAGTTCTTC.

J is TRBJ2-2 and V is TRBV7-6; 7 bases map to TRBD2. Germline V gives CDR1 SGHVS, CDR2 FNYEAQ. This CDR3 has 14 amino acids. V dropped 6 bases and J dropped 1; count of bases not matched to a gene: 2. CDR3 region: CASSGGGNTGELFF. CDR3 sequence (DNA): TGTGCCAGCAGTGGCGGGGGGAACACCGGGGAGCTGTTTTTT. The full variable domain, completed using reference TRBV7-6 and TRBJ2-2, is GAGVSQSPRYKVTKRGQDVALRCDPISGHVSLYWYRQALGQGPEFLTYFNYEAQQDKSGLPNDRFSAERPEGSISTLTIQRTEQRDSAMYRCASSGGGNTGELFFGEGSRLTVL.

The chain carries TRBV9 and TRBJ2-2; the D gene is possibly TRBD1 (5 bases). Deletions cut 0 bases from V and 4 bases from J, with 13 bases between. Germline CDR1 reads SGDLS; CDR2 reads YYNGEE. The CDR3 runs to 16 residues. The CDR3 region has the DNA TGTGCCAGCAGCGTAGATCAGGGATCGAGCACCGGGGAGCTGTTTTTT. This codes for CASSVDQGSSTGELFF.

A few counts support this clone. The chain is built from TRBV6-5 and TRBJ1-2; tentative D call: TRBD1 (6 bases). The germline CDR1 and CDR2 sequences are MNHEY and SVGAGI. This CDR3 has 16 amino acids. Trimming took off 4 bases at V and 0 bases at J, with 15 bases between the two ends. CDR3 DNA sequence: TGTGCCAGCAGTTTTTCCGGACAGCTCACTAACTATGGCTACACCTTC. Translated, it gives CASSFSGQLTNYGYTF.

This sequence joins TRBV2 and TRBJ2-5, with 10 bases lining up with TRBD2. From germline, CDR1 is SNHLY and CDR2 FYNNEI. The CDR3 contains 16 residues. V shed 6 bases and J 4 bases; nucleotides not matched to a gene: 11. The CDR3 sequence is CASRRSGGARGETQYF. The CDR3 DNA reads TGTGCCAGCAGGAGGAGCGGGGGGGCGAGGGGAGAGACCCAGTACTTC. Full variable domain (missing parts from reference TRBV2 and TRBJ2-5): EPEVTQTPSHQVTQMGQEVILRCVPISNHLYFYWYRQILGQKVEFLVSFYNNEISEKSEIFDDQFSVERPDGSNFTLKIRSTKLEDSAMYFCASRRSGGARGETQYFGPGTRLLVL.

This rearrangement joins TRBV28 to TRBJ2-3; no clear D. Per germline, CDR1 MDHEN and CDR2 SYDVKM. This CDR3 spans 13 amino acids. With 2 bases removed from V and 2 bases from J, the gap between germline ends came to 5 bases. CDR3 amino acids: CASSLLNTDTQYF. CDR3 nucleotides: TGTGCCAGCAGTTTACTAAACACAGATACGCAGTATTTT.

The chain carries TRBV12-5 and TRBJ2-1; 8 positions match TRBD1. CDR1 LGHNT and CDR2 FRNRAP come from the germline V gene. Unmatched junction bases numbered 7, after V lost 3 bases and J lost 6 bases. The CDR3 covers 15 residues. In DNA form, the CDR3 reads TGTGCTAGTGGTTTAGGGGACAGGCTGGGCAATGAGCAGTTCTTC. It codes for CASGLGDRLGNEQFF.

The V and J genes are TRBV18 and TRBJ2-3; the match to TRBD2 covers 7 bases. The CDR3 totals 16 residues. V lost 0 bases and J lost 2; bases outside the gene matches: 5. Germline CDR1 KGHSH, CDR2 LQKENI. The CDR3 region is CASSPPSGYDTDTQYF. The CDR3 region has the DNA TGTGCCAGCTCACCACCTAGCGGGTACGACACAGATACGCAGTATTTT.

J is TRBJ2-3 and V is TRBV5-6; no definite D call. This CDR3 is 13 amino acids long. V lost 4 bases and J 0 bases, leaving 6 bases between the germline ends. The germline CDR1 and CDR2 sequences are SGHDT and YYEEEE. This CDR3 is CASSVTSTDTQYF. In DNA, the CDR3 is TGTGCCAGCAGCGTGACTAGCACAGATACGCAGTATTTT.

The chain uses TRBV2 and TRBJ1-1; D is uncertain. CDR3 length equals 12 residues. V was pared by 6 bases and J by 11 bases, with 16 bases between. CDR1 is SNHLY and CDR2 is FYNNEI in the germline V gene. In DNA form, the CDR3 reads TGTGCCAGCAGCCGAGGAGCGGGTGGCGCTTTCTTT. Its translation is CASSRGAGGAFF.

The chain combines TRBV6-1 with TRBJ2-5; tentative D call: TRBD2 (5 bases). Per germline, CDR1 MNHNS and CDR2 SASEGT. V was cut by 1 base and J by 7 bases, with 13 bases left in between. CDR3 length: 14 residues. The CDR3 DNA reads TGTGCCAGCAGTGAAGTTGGGAGCGTTGGGACCCAGTACTTC. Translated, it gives CASSEVGSVGTQYF.

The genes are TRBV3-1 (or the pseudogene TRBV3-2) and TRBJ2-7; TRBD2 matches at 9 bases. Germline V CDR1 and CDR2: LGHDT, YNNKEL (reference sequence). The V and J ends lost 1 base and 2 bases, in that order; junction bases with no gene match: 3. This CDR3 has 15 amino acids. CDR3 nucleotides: TGTGCCAGCAGCCAAGGGGCTAGCGGGGCCTACGAGCAGTACTTC. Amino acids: CASSQGASGAYEQYF.